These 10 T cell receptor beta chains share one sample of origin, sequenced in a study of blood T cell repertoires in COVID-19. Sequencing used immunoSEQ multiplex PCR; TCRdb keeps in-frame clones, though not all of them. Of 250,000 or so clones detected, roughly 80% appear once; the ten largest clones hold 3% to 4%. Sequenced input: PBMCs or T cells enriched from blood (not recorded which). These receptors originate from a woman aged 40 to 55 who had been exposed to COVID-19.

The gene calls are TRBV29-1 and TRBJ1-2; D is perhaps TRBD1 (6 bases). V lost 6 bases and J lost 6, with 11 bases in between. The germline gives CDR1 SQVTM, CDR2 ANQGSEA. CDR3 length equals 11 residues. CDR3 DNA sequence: TGCAGCGTCCGAGGGGGAGATGGCTACACCTTC. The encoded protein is CSVRGGDGYTF.

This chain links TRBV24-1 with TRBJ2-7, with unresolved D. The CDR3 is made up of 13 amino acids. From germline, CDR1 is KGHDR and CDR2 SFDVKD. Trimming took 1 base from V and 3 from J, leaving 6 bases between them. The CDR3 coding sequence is TGTGCCACCAGTGATTTCCGCGGCTACGAGCAGTACTTC. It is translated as CATSDFRGYEQYF.

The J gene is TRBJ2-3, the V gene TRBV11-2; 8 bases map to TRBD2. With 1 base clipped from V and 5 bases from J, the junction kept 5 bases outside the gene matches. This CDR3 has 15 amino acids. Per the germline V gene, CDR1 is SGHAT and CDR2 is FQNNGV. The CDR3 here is CASSLARAGGDTQYF. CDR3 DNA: TGTGCCAGCAGCTTAGCTCGGGCGGGGGGAGATACGCAGTATTTT.

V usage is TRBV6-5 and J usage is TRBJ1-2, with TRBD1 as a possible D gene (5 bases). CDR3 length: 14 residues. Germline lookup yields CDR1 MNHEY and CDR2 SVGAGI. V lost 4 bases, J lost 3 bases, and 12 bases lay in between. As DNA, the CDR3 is TGTGCCAGCAGTTCCCCCGGGGGGGACTATGGCTACACCTTC. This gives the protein CASSSPGGDYGYTF.

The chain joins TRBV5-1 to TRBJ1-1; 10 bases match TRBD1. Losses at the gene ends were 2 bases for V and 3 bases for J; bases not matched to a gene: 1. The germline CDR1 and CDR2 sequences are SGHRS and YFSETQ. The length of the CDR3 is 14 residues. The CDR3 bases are TGCGCCAGCAGCTTCGGGACAGGGGACACTGAAGCTTTCTTT. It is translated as CASSFGTGDTEAFF.

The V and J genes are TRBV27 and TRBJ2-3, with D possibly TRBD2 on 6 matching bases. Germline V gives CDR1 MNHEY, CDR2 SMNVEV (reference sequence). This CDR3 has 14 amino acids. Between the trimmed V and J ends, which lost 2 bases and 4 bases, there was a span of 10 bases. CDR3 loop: CASSLGGEADTQYF. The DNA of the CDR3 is TGTGCCAGCAGTTTAGGAGGGGAGGCAGATACGCAGTATTTT.

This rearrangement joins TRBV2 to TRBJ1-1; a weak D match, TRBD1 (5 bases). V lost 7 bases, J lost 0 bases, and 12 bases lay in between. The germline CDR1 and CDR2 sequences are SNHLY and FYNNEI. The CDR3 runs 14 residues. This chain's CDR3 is CASTIDSMNTEAFF. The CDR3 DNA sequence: TGTGCCAGCACTATCGACAGCATGAACACTGAAGCTTTCTTT.

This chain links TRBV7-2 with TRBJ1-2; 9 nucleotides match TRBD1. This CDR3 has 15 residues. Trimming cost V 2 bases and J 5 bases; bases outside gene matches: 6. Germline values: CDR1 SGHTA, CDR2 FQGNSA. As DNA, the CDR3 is TGTGCCAGCAGCTTAAGTGGGACAGGGTTTTATGGCTACACCTTC. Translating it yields CASSLSGTGFYGYTF.

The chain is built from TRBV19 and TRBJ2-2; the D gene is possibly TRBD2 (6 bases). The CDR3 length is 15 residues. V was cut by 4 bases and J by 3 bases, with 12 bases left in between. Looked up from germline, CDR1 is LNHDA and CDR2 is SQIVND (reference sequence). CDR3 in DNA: TGTGCCAGTAGTAAGGAGGGCATGGACACCGGGGAGCTGTTTTTT. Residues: CASSKEGMDTGELFF.

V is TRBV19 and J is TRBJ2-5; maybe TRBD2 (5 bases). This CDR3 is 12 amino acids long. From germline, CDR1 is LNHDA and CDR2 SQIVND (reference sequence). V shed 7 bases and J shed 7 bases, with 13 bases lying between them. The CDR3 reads CASMGPRGTQYF. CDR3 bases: TGTGCCAGTATGGGTCCCCGGGGGACCCAGTACTTC.